These 11 T cell receptor beta chains originate from one sample sequenced in a study of T cell responses to AZD1222 COVID-19 vaccine. Assay used: immunoSEQ multiplex PCR; TCRdb lists only in-frame clones, some missing. This table has around 150,000 clones, 90% to 95% appearing once. The sequenced sample was peripheral blood, obtained on day 0 of AZD1222 vaccination. Receptors were obtained from an adult in good health.

The table lists this clone with a count of one. This chain uses TRBV11-2 with TRBJ2-5; TRBD2 matches at 8 bases. The CDR3 has 18 residues. Germline-derived CDR1 and CDR2 are SGHAT and FQNNGV. With 6 bases clipped from V and 1 base from J, the junction kept 16 bases outside the gene matches. DNA of the CDR3: TGTGCCAGCAGTCTAGCCCAATCGGGGGGGATCCGCCAAGAGACCCAGTACTTC. This codes for CASSLAQSGGIRQETQYF.

The CDR3 DNA follows: TGTGCCAGCGTGATGGGACAGGGAGCCTACGAGCAGTACGTC. It is translated as CASVMGQGAYEQYV. The V and J genes are TRBV6-5 and TRBJ2-7; 9 nucleotides agree with TRBD1. The CDR3 consists of 14 residues. V lost 8 bases and J lost 2; bases outside the gene matches: 7. CDR1 and CDR2 (germline): MNHEY, SVGAGI.

V and J are TRBV21-1 and TRBJ2-7; the D call of TRBD2 is as the table states it, not checked on the DNA. TRBV21-1 is classified as a pseudogene. This CDR3 is 14 amino acids long. This chain's CDR3 is CASRGCGSKSEQYV. In DNA form, the CDR3 reads TGTGCCAGCAGAGGATGCGGGAGTAAAAGCGAGCAGTACGTC.

The rearrangement uses TRBV7-2 and TRBJ1-3; the D gene is possibly TRBD1 (5 bases). Per the germline V gene, CDR1 is SGHTA and CDR2 is FQGNSA. The CDR3 extends over 14 amino acids. V lost 5 bases and J 0 bases, leaving 8 bases between the germline ends. CDR3 region: CASSDRASGNTIYF. The DNA for the CDR3 is TGTGCCAGCAGCGACAGAGCCTCTGGAAACACCATATATTTT.

The gene calls are TRBV4-1 and TRBJ2-5; 11 bases line up with TRBD2. The CDR3 runs 14 residues. With V trimmed by 4 bases and J by 2 bases, 0 bases remained unmatched. Germline loops: CDR1 MGHRA, CDR2 YSYEKL. Written as DNA, the CDR3 is TGCGCCAGCAGCCCTAGCGGGGGGCAAGAGACCCAGTACTTC. As protein: CASSPSGGQETQYF.

The CDR3 DNA is TGCGCCAGCAGCCAGGGCCCTCCGGGGGAGCTCACAGATACGCAGTATTTT. The encoded protein is CASSQGPPGELTDTQYF. The V gene is TRBV4-1, the J gene TRBJ2-3; possible D gene TRBD2, 6 bases. Germline V CDR1 and CDR2: MGHRA, YSYEKL. CDR3 length: 17 amino acids. V was trimmed by 3 bases and J by 2 bases, leaving 18 bases between them.

CDR3 sequence reads: CASRGTGGKNSPLHF. CDR3 DNA sequence: TGTGCCAGCAGGGGAACAGGGGGCAAGAATTCACCCCTCCACTTT. The chain has TRBV2 and TRBJ1-6; 9 bases map to TRBD1. J lost 7 bases, V lost 6 bases, and 7 bases had no gene match. Per germline, CDR1 SNHLY and CDR2 FYNNEI. This CDR3 is built from 15 residues.

A note on this clone: Distinct nucleotide sequences in the sample also encode this CDR3. The chain is built from TRBV3-1 (or the pseudogene TRBV3-2) and TRBJ1-5; D gene ambiguous. The length of the CDR3 is 12 residues. CDR1 LGHDT and CDR2 YNNKEL come from the germline V gene (reference sequence). The ends were cut back, 4 bases at V and 4 bases at J, with 5 bases in the middle. CDR3 in amino acids: CASSLGNQPQHF. CDR3 bases: TGTGCCAGCAGCCTGGGGAATCAGCCCCAGCATTTT.

The rearrangement links TRBV5-1 to TRBJ2-6; D ambiguous. The germline V and J ends were trimmed by 4 bases and 2 bases, with 7 bases remaining between them. The CDR3 consists of 14 residues. The germline CDR1 and CDR2 sequences are SGHRS and YFSETQ. The CDR3 sequence is CASSMPTGANVLTF. The CDR3, as DNA: TGCGCCAGCAGCATGCCCACTGGGGCCAACGTCCTGACTTTC.

This rearrangement joins TRBV5-5 to TRBJ2-1, with 7 nucleotides matching TRBD1. CDR1 is SGHKS and CDR2 is YYEKEE in the germline V gene (reference sequence). The CDR3 covers 15 residues. J lost 5 bases, V lost 4 bases, and 9 bases had no gene match. This chain's CDR3 is CASSHSTGIDNEQFF. In DNA, the CDR3 is TGTGCCAGCAGCCACTCGACAGGGATCGACAATGAGCAGTTCTTC.

The sample holds a few counts of this clone. This chain links TRBV11-2 with TRBJ1-3, with no clear D. Trimming left V 4 bases short and J 0 bases short, with 7 bases between. CDR3 length equals 14 residues. Germline values: CDR1 SGHAT, CDR2 FQNNGV. Here the CDR3 DNA reads TGTGCCAGCAGCTGGCAGAGCTCTGGAAACACCATATATTTT. It codes for CASSWQSSGNTIYF.